This TCR beta chain comes out of a study of CD8 T cells in Susac syndrome (dated by TCRdb to between 2019 and 2020). About the study as a whole: Repertoire sequencing was used to test whether CD8+ T cell activation and differentiation in Susac syndrome was antigen driven. The study at large found these results: The TCR sequencing and HLA analysis was acknowledged to have included a relatively small number of individuals.

High-throughput TCR beta sequencing profiled peripheral blood CD8+ and CD4+ T cells from healthy donors, Susac syndrome patients and multiple sclerosis patients. The healthy donors served as controls matched for age and sex. CD8+ TEMRA cells were enriched by FACS, while bulk CD8+ and CD4+ T cells were purified by magnetic negative isolation. Blood was collected in EDTA tubes and processed within 24 hours, with PBMCs isolated through density gradient centrifugation. PBMCs intended for TCR sequencing were cryopreserved in liquid nitrogen and thawed later in a water bath at 37 degrees C. The sorted or isolated CD4+, CD8+ and CD8+ TEMRA cells reached a purity of at least 90%. RNA was extracted using the RNeasy kit, and roughly 0.5 to 1 ug of the RNA was reverse transcribed with random hexamers. TCR beta CDR3 regions were amplified with the immunoSEQ multiplex PCR assay covering 54 Vbeta and 13 Jbeta segments. Bias from PCR amplification was corrected by using a synthetic template baseline for primer optimization and for computational correction. Per the source publication's procedure: Reads were annotated to V, D and J genes per IMGT and analyzed with immunoSEQ Analyzer, keeping only productive sequences. To calculate clonality, Shannon entropy was normalized by log2 of the number of productive unique sequences and then subtracted from one. For each patient and control, public and private clones were evaluated within the 100 most prevalent clones. Susac-specific clones were defined as absent from healthy and MS cohorts, 1052 published viral clones and other ImmuneACCESS disease sequences. Using fastp trimming at Q25 and MiXCR clonotype assembly, TCRdb reanalyzed the public sequencing data and kept in-frame beta chains. Entries that share a CDR3 protein sequence are merged under the most common genes and DNA. None of the V and J calls come from the authors' own analysis; TCRdb made them. The sample table lists about 110,000 distinct CDR3 sequences, approximately 96% of them with a count of one. Together, the top ten hold approximately 0.092% of the sample.

As concerns this clonotype: Its cognate antigen has yet to be identified. Base qualities were left out, and no much larger clone turns up one base away.

From a lookup of the germline V gene (reference sequence), CDR1 and CDR2 are SEHNR and FQNEAQ. The CDR3 measures 17 amino acids from cysteine to phenylalanine. Only CDR3 DNA is held: 51 bases, read in frame from base 1. V is pared back by 4 bases and J by 0 bases, with 16 bases lying between the germline termini. The chain is made from TRBV7-9 and TRBJ2-4; the D gene is not confidently resolved. This receptor was taken from a human donor in good health. Sequenced: CD4+ T cells from PBMCs. The DNA sequence is given as TGTGCCAGCAGCTCCGTTTATGAGCCGCTAGCCAAAAACATTCAGTACTTC. It translates to CASSSVYEPLAKNIQYF.